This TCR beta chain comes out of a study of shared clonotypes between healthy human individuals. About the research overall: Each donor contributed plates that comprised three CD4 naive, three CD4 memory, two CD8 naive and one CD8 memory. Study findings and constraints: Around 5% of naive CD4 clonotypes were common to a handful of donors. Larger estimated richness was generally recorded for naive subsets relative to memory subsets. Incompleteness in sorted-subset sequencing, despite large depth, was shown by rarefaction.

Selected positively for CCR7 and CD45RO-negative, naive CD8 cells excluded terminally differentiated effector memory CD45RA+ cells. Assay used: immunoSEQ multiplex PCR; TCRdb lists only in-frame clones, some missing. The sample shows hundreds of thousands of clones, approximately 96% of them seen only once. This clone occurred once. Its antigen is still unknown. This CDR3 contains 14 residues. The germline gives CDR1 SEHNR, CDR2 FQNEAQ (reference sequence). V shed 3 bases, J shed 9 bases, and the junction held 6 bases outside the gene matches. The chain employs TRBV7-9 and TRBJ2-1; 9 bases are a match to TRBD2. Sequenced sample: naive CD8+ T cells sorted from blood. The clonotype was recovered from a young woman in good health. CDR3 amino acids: CASSFPGLAVEQFF. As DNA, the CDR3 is TGTGCCAGCAGCTTTCCGGGACTAGCTGTTGAGCAGTTCTTC.